This is a list of T cell receptor beta chains from one sample in a study of regulatory T cells in long-lasting Graves disease. TCRdb processed the multiplex PCR reads anew with MiXCR; each CDR3 protein has one entry. This sample has about 530,000 distinct CDR3 sequences, with roughly a sixth found just once. These data were also reused for a study on T cells in Graves' hyperthyroidism and ophthalmopathy.

The sequencing used peripheral blood mononuclear cells (PBMCs), collected at new diagnosis, from a patient treated with antithyroid drugs. Receptors originate from a woman aged 35-65 years with Graves disease. Both conserved end residues are part of each CDR3. D genes are given only for firm matches. Expanded clones get a size class; other rows say once, few or many, or leave the size out.

CDR3nt: TGTGCCAGTAGTGATGGACTAGCGGAGAGCTCCTACGAGCAGTACTTC; CDR3aa: CASSDGLAESSYEQYF; j_gene: TRBJ2-7; abundance: NA; d_gene: TRBD2; v_gene: TRBV19
CDR3nt: TGTGCCAGCAGCTTAGCATCCGGACAGGTGGACTACGAGCAGTACTTC; CDR3aa: CASSLASGQVDYEQYF; j_gene: TRBJ2-7; abundance: NA; d_gene: TRBD1; v_gene: TRBV7-9
CDR3nt: TGTGCTAGTGGTTTGACCCACAGCGTACCGAACTATGGCTACACCTTC; CDR3aa: CASGLTHSVPNYGYTF; j_gene: TRBJ1-2; abundance: many; d_gene: NA; v_gene: TRBV12-5
CDR3nt: TGTGCCAGCAGCTTAAGTCGGCCGGGACCGATAACCTACGAGCAGTACTTC; CDR3aa: CASSLSRPGPITYEQYF; j_gene: TRBJ2-7; abundance: many; d_gene: NA; v_gene: TRBV13
CDR3nt: TGTGCCAGCAGCCAGGGTGAAACAGGTGAAGCTTTCTTT; CDR3aa: CASSQGETGEAFF; j_gene: TRBJ1-1; abundance: many; d_gene: NA; v_gene: TRBV7-9
CDR3nt: TGCAGTGCTCTTGTGGTAGAGTCCGGGGAGCTGTTTTTT; CDR3aa: CSALVVESGELFF; j_gene: TRBJ2-2; abundance: NA; d_gene: NA; v_gene: TRBV20-1
CDR3nt: TGTGCCAGCACCCCCGGGAACAGGGAGGAAAAACTGTTTTTT; CDR3aa: CASTPGNREEKLFF; j_gene: TRBJ1-4; abundance: NA; d_gene: NA; v_gene: TRBV6-1
CDR3nt: TGTGCCAGCAGTTACCCGCTCCCAGATACGCAGTATTTT; CDR3aa: CASSYPLPDTQYF; j_gene: TRBJ2-3; abundance: NA; d_gene: NA; v_gene: TRBV6-5
CDR3nt: TGTGCCAGCAGTGAAAGGGGGATAGGGTCTCTTCTAGAAGGCTACACCTTC; CDR3aa: CASSERGIGSLLEGYTF; j_gene: TRBJ1-2; abundance: few; d_gene: NA; v_gene: TRBV6-1
CDR3nt: TGCGCCAGCAGTAAGTTGGGACAGGTTCAGCCCCAGCATTTT; CDR3aa: CASSKLGQVQPQHF; j_gene: TRBJ1-5; abundance: few; d_gene: TRBD1; v_gene: TRBV10-2
CDR3nt: TGTGCCAGCAGCCAAAATGTTATGGGACCAGATACGCAGTATTTT; CDR3aa: CASSQNVMGPDTQYF; j_gene: TRBJ2-3; abundance: many; d_gene: NA; v_gene: TRBV3-1
CDR3nt: TGCGCCAGCAGCGGGGAGGCTTTCTCATACGAGCAGTACTTC; CDR3aa: CASSGEAFSYEQYF; j_gene: TRBJ2-7; abundance: NA; d_gene: NA; v_gene: TRBV5-1
CDR3nt: TGCGCCAGCAGCTTGGATACAGGAGCCGTGGGGGGCTTT; CDR3aa: CASSLDTGAVGGF; j_gene: TRBJ1-1; abundance: NA; d_gene: NA; v_gene: TRBV5-1
CDR3nt: TGCAGTGCTCCCCAAAGGGGAGGGCGTGAGCAGTTCTTC; CDR3aa: CSAPQRGGREQFF; j_gene: TRBJ2-1; abundance: many; d_gene: TRBD2; v_gene: TRBV20-1
CDR3nt: TGTGCCAGCAGGCGATGGGGTTCGGGCACAGATACGCAGTATTTT; CDR3aa: CASRRWGSGTDTQYF; j_gene: TRBJ2-3; abundance: few; d_gene: NA; v_gene: TRBV28
CDR3nt: TGTGCCAGCAGCCAACGAGGGGACCCTAACTATGGCTACACCTTC; CDR3aa: CASSQRGDPNYGYTF; j_gene: TRBJ1-2; abundance: few; d_gene: NA; v_gene: TRBV3-1
CDR3nt: TGCAGTGCTCTCGACAGGCCGGAGGGCAATCAGCCCCAGCATTTT; CDR3aa: CSALDRPEGNQPQHF; j_gene: TRBJ1-5; abundance: many; d_gene: NA; v_gene: TRBV20-1
CDR3nt: TGCGCCAGCAGCCCCTCGGGGGAAGAGACCCAGTACTTC; CDR3aa: CASSPSGEETQYF; j_gene: TRBJ2-5; abundance: NA; d_gene: NA; v_gene: TRBV5-1
CDR3nt: TGTGCCAGCAGCTTTCCACAGGGGGCAGAGGAAAAACTGTTTTTT; CDR3aa: CASSFPQGAEEKLFF; j_gene: TRBJ1-4; abundance: NA; d_gene: TRBD1; v_gene: TRBV7-9
CDR3nt: TGTGCCAGCAGCTTAGAGGCCCTAGCGGGATCGGAAGCTTTCTTT; CDR3aa: CASSLEALAGSEAFF; j_gene: TRBJ1-1; abundance: many; d_gene: NA; v_gene: TRBV11-2